The next 15 T cell receptor beta chains were all read from a single sample in a study of sequential checkpoint blockade in melanoma. The data were produced by immunoSEQ multiplex PCR, yet TCRdb's version contains in-frame clones alone and is incomplete. The sample includes more than 30,000 clones, 32% seen only once; the top ten take 1.5% to 2%. The treatment denotes: randomized to nivolumab then ipilimumab (arm A) or the reverse (arm B). The sequenced sample was tumor tissue (inferred from file names), obtained from a patient given nivolumab and ipilimumab in sequence. The receptors were gathered from a human donor with melanoma.

The table lists this clone with a few counts. The V and J genes are TRBV11-3 and TRBJ1-2, with TRBD1 matching 8 bases. Trimming cost V 5 bases and J 2 bases; bases outside gene matches: 10. CDR1 and CDR2 from the germline V gene are SGHNT and YENEEA. CDR3 length: 16 amino acids. The CDR3 loop reads CASSADRGDVNYGYTF. In DNA, the CDR3 is TGTGCCAGCAGCGCTGACAGGGGTGATGTAAACTATGGCTACACCTTC.

The V call is TRBV18, the J call TRBJ1-6, with unresolved D. V lost 2 bases and J 6 bases, leaving 8 bases between the germline ends. The CDR3 has 14 residues. Germline V gene lookup returns CDR1 KGHSH and CDR2 LQKENI. The CDR3 is CASSPSGSNSPLHF. CDR3 nucleotides: TGTGCCAGCTCACCATCAGGATCTAATTCACCCCTCCACTTT. The whole variable domain, filled in from reference TRBV18 and TRBJ1-6, reads NAGVMQNPRHLVRRRGQEARLRCSPMKGHSHVYWYRQLPEEGLKFMVYLQKENIIDESGMPKERFSAEFPKEGPSILRIQQVVRGDSAAYFCASSPSGSNSPLHFGNGTRLTVT.

The rearrangement joins TRBV5-1 to TRBJ1-1; no definite D call. The CDR3 runs 14 residues. V was trimmed by 0 bases and J by 6 bases, leaving 12 bases between them. Germline-derived CDR1 and CDR2 are SGHRS and YFSETQ. The CDR3 spells CASSLGEPISEAFF. CDR3 DNA: TGCGCCAGCAGCTTGGGAGAACCGATTTCTGAAGCTTTCTTT.

The chain couples TRBV9 to TRBJ2-5, with 10 nucleotides matching TRBD2. Losses at the gene ends were 1 base for V and 2 bases for J; bases not matched to a gene: 2. CDR3 length: 15 amino acids. Per the germline V gene, CDR1 is SGDLS and CDR2 is YYNGEE. CDR3 sequence (DNA): TGTGCCAGCAGCGTAAGAGCGGGAGGGCAAGAGACCCAGTACTTC. It codes for CASSVRAGGQETQYF.

This clone appeared a few times. CDR3 coding DNA: TGTGCCACCAGCAGAGATTTCGGGATGGGTCAGCCCCAGCATTTT. Translated, it gives CATSRDFGMGQPQHF. V is TRBV15 and J is TRBJ1-5; the D is unclear. Per germline, CDR1 LNHNV and CDR2 YYDKDF (reference sequence). The V end was cut by 0 bases, the J end by 6 bases, with 12 bases between. The CDR3 contains 15 residues.

The CDR3 reads CASSYRDRGRGVGYTF. CDR3 coding DNA: TGTGCCAGCAGCTACCGGGACAGGGGGCGCGGGGTAGGCTACACCTTC. The chain joins TRBV6-8 to TRBJ1-2, with 12 nucleotides matching TRBD1. CDR1 is MNHGY and CDR2 is SAAAGT in the germline V gene. CDR3 size: 16 residues. After removal of 6 bases from V and 8 bases from J, the junction contained 13 bases not matched to a gene.

The V call is TRBV30, the J call TRBJ1-1; 9 bases map to TRBD1. V gave up 0 bases and J gave up 4 bases; unmatched junction bases: 3. This CDR3 is built from 14 residues. Germline loops: CDR1 GTSNPN, CDR2 SVGIG (reference sequence). The CDR3 is CAWSVGTGLTEAFF. CDR3 bases: TGTGCCTGGAGTGTGGGGACAGGGCTCACTGAAGCTTTCTTT. Looking up the rest from reference TRBV30 and TRBJ1-1 gives the full variable domain: SQTIHQWPATLVQPVGSPLSLECTVEGTSNPNLYWYRQAAGRGLQLLFYSVGIGQISSEVPQNLSASRPQDRQFILSSKKLLLSDSGFYLCAWSVGTGLTEAFFGQGTRLTVV.

This clone occurred many times. The V and J genes are TRBV11-3 and TRBJ2-5, with TRBD2 matching 14 bases. The CDR3 sequence is 18 residues long. Trimming removed 5 bases from V and 4 bases from J; junction bases left unmatched: 12. CDR1 is SGHNT, CDR2 YENEEA, per germline. The CDR3 sequence: CASSEAGLAGVAGETQYF. CDR3 DNA: TGTGCCAGCAGCGAAGCGGGACTAGCGGGAGTGGCGGGAGAGACCCAGTACTTC.

J is TRBJ1-6 and V is TRBV6-7; the match to TRBD1 covers 9 bases. TRBV6-7 is an ORF for which the function is uncertain. J gave up 8 bases and V 6 bases, and 8 bases lay outside the gene matches. The CDR3 has 15 amino acids. DNA of the CDR3: TGTGCCAGCAGGACCCCACAGGGGGCTTATTCACCCCTCCACTTT. Translation gives CASRTPQGAYSPLHF.

The V call is TRBV29-1, the J call TRBJ1-2; TRBD1 is a possible D gene (6 bases). CDR1 is SQVTM and CDR2 is ANQGSEA in the germline V gene. CDR3 length equals 13 residues. The V gene lost 2 bases and the J gene lost 3 bases, with 10 bases spanning the gap. CDR3 coding DNA: TGCAGCGTTGAAAACGCAGGGGACTATGGCTACACCTTC. Amino acid sequence: CSVENAGDYGYTF. The full variable domain, with the rest looked up from reference TRBV29-1 and TRBJ1-2, is SAVISQKPSRDICQRGTSLTIQCQVDSQVTMMFWYRQQPGQSLTLIATANQGSEATYESGFVIDKFPISRPNLTFSTLTVSNMSPEDSSIYLCSVENAGDYGYTFGSGTRLTVV.

This chain uses TRBV7-6 with TRBJ1-2; 12 bases match TRBD1. CDR3 size: 19 residues. Unmatched junction bases numbered 11, after V lost 0 bases and J lost 3 bases. Germline loops: CDR1 SGHVS, CDR2 FNYEAQ. DNA of the CDR3: TGTGCCAGCAGCTTAGCGGGGTCGGGACAGGGGGCGCGTGACTATGGCTACACCTTC. The encoded protein is CASSLAGSGQGARDYGYTF.

With respect to this clone: Read sequence stops 1 residue before the CDR3 end, and the germline J gene provides the missing end. J is TRBJ1-4 and V is TRBV6-1, with TRBD1 matching 10 bases. The germline CDR1 and CDR2 sequences are MNHNS and SASEGT. CDR3 length equals 15 residues. Unmatched junction bases numbered 1, after V lost 1 base and J lost 5 bases. The CDR3 sequence: CASSEVGQGNEKLFF. The CDR3 bases that were read are TGTGCCAGCAGTGAAGTGGGACAGGGGAATGAAAAACTGTTT.

In this sample, this clone turned up once. The genes are TRBV19 and TRBJ1-1, with D uncertain. The CDR3 extends over 12 amino acids. Germline V gene sequence: CDR1 LNHDA, CDR2 SQIVND (reference sequence). The V end was cut by 5 bases, the J end by 2 bases, with 6 bases between. CDR3 nucleotide sequence: TGTGCCAGTAGTTGGGGAAACACTGAAGCTTTCTTT. Protein: CASSWGNTEAFF.

CDR3 loop: CASSYGAANYGYTF. The CDR3 region has the DNA TGTGCCAGCAGTTATGGGGCGGCTAACTATGGCTACACCTTC. The V and J genes are TRBV6-8 and TRBJ1-2; weak D call: TRBD1 (5 bases). Trimming shortened V by 3 bases and J by 0 bases, and 8 bases separated the two germline ends. The CDR3 spans 14 residues. The germline V gene has CDR1 MNHGY and CDR2 SAAAGT.

The chain uses TRBV14 and TRBJ2-1; D ambiguous. This CDR3 has 12 residues. V was clipped by 4 bases and J by 3 bases, with 4 bases between them. Germline V gene lookup returns CDR1 SGHDN and CDR2 FVKESK. The CDR3 nucleotides are TGTGCCAGCAGCCCCGGCTACAATGAGCAGTTCTTC. Translated, it gives CASSPGYNEQFF.